This TCR beta chain was documented in a study of T cell repertoires in cytomegalovirus infection. MiXCR, run by TCRdb on the reads, gives a single entry per CDR3 protein. Here the sample spans 200,000 to 300,000 distinct CDR3 sequences, approximately 9.1% being singletons. Whole-study results and caveats: HLA-C-restricted TCR beta clonotypes specific for CMV led the ex vivo response.

This clonotype was recorded a few times. Its target is not known. V lost 3 bases, J lost 4 bases, and 15 bases lay in between. This CDR3 has 15 amino acids. CDR1 is SNHLY and CDR2 is FYNNEI in the germline V gene. The source of this sequence is a human donor in good health (CMV status not recorded). Some clones in this sample may be carry-over from other donors' samples. Specimen: PBMCs. The chain carries TRBV2 and TRBJ1-1, with D possibly being TRBD1 (6 bases). The CDR3 bases are TGTGCCAGCAGTGAGGAGGCAGGGGTAGGCACTGAAGCTTTCTTT. It encodes CASSEEAGVGTEAFF.